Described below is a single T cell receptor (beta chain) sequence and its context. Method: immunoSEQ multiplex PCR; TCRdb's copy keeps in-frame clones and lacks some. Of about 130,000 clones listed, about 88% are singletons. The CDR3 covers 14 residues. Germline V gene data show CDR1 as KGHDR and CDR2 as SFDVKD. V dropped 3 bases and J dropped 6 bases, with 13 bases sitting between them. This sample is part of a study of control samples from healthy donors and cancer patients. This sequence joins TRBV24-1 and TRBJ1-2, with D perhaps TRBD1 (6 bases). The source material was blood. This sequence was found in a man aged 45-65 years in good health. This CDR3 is CATSDPGTSNGYTF. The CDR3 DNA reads TGTGCCACCAGTGATCCTGGGACATCCAATGGCTACACCTTC.